This T cell receptor beta chain was documented in a study of patients and donors after allogeneic stem cell transplantation. In this sample, this clonotype turned up a few times. TCRdb called the RT-PCR reads again in MiXCR, with one record for every CDR3 protein. This table has some 880,000 distinct CDR3 sequences, approximately 18% appearing once. CDR3 length: 17 amino acids. The ends were cut back, 3 bases at V and 2 bases at J, with 18 bases in the middle. Germline CDR1 and CDR2: SGHVS and FQNEAQ. Source material: blood, either unsorted or a sorted T cell fraction (not recorded which). The V gene is TRBV7-8, the J gene TRBJ2-3, with D possibly matching TRBD2 (6 bases). The TCR was taken from a human donor who was either an allogeneic HSCT recipient or a stem cell or donor lymphocyte infusion donor (not recorded which). It is not recorded whose cells these are; they may come from a transplant donor. In DNA form, the CDR3 reads TGTGCCAGCAGCTTTAGAACTTCTAGCGAGCCCACAGATACGCAGTATTTT. Translated: CASSFRTSSEPTDTQYF.